This T cell receptor (beta chain) was retrieved from a study of neurological immune-mediated disorders. General study points: There was no clinical or MRI feature that showed an association with the multiple sclerosis repertoire cluster.

CDR3 length: 15 amino acids. The germline CDR1 and CDR2 sequences are MNHEY and SVGAGI. This clonotype was detected a few times. Its antigen is as yet unknown. A junction end diverges from the germline sequence, so it may reflect a read error. One entry per CDR3 protein results from TCRdb running MiXCR on the 5' RACE reads. The sample records about 74,000 distinct CDR3 sequences, less than 5.5% being singletons. The receptor was isolated from a man aged 18 to 29 with multiple sclerosis. This chain uses TRBV6-5 with TRBJ1-3, with D perhaps TRBD1 (6 bases). Specimen: PBMCs. The chain's CDR3 is CASSRLSGAGKTIYF. The CDR3 DNA sequence: TGTGCCAGCAGTCGCCTCTCGGGGGCGGGAAAAACCATATATTTT.